The rows below give T cell receptor beta chains drawn from one sample of a study of memory CD4+ T cells and cytomegalovirus serostatus. The data were produced by immunoSEQ multiplex PCR, yet TCRdb's version contains in-frame clones alone and is incomplete. The sample has about 31,000 clones; roughly 80% are singletons. Specimen: memory CD4+ T cells from blood. The receptors were sampled from an adult in good health and CMV-seronegative. Some clones in this sample may be carry-over from other donors' samples. The CDR3 runs from the conserved cysteine through the conserved F or W. Each record gives: clone size, V gene, D gene, J gene, CDR3 protein, CDR3 DNA. D genes are given only for firm matches. Some rows mark clone size as missing; the rest say once, few, many or name a class of expanded clone.

abundance: few; v_gene: TRBV19; d_gene: .; j_gene: TRBJ1-1; CDR3aa: CASSVGTINTEAFF; CDR3nt: TGTGCCAGTAGTGTTGGGACAATAAACACTGAAGCTTTCTTT
abundance: once; v_gene: TRBV30; d_gene: .; j_gene: TRBJ2-6; CDR3aa: CAWSGFSGANVLTF; CDR3nt: TGTGCCTGGAGTGGATTCTCTGGGGCCAACGTCCTGACTTTC
abundance: .; v_gene: TRBV7-2; d_gene: .; j_gene: TRBJ1-1; CDR3aa: CASISRPGHQNTEAFF; CDR3nt: TGTGCCAGCATCTCCCGTCCGGGACACCAGAACACTGAAGCTTTCTTT
abundance: .; v_gene: TRBV6-5; d_gene: .; j_gene: TRBJ2-7; CDR3aa: CASGSSYEQYF; CDR3nt: TGTGCCAGTGGGAGCAGCTACGAGCAGTACTTC
abundance: .; v_gene: TRBV4-1; d_gene: TRBD2; j_gene: TRBJ2-1; CDR3aa: CASSQDTSGGVSSYNEQFF; CDR3nt: TGCGCCAGCAGCCAAGACACTAGCGGGGGGGTGAGCTCCTACAATGAGCAGTTCTTC
abundance: .; v_gene: TRBV5-1; d_gene: .; j_gene: TRBJ1-4; CDR3aa: CASSGAPNEKLFF; CDR3nt: TGCGCCAGCAGTGGCGCCCCTAATGAAAAACTGTTTTTT
abundance: .; v_gene: TRBV6-4; d_gene: TRBD1; j_gene: TRBJ1-2; CDR3aa: CASSDRDREGGYTF; CDR3nt: TGTGCCAGCAGTGACCGGGACAGGGAAGGTGGCTACACCTTC
abundance: .; v_gene: TRBV30; d_gene: .; j_gene: TRBJ1-2; CDR3aa: CAWSVRDSPNYGYTF; CDR3nt: TGTGCCTGGAGTGTAAGGGATTCCCCTAACTATGGCTACACCTTC
abundance: .; v_gene: TRBV5-1; d_gene: TRBD2; j_gene: TRBJ2-5; CDR3aa: CASSLVIAGAETQYF; CDR3nt: TGCGCCAGCAGCTTGGTCATAGCGGGGGCAGAGACCCAGTACTTC
abundance: .; v_gene: TRBV2; d_gene: .; j_gene: TRBJ1-2; CDR3aa: CASSEGGVTNYGYTF; CDR3nt: TGTGCCAGCAGTGAAGGGGGGGTTACTAACTATGGCTACACCTTC
abundance: .; v_gene: TRBV27; d_gene: .; j_gene: TRBJ2-7; CDR3aa: CASSLLSRGISYEQYF; CDR3nt: TGTGCCAGCAGTTTATTGTCCAGGGGTATCTCCTACGAGCAGTACTTC
abundance: .; v_gene: TRBV19; d_gene: TRBD1; j_gene: TRBJ2-3; CDR3aa: CASSRQGTDTQYF; CDR3nt: TGTGCCAGTAGCCGACAGGGGACAGATACGCAGTATTTT
abundance: once; v_gene: TRBV7-2; d_gene: .; j_gene: TRBJ1-2; CDR3aa: CASRLEVQVNYGYTF; CDR3nt: TGTGCCAGCAGATTAGAGGTGCAGGTTAACTATGGCTACACCTTC
abundance: few; v_gene: TRBV7-2; d_gene: .; j_gene: TRBJ1-1; CDR3aa: CASSPVGGGNTEAFF; CDR3nt: TGTGCCAGCAGCCCAGTGGGTGGAGGGAACACTGAAGCTTTCTTT
abundance: .; v_gene: TRBV7-3; d_gene: TRBD2; j_gene: TRBJ2-2; CDR3aa: CASSLQASGGTGELFF; CDR3nt: TGTGCCAGCAGCTTACAGGCTAGCGGGGGCACCGGAGAGCTGTTTTTT
abundance: .; v_gene: TRBV6-1; d_gene: TRBD1; j_gene: TRBJ1-2; CDR3aa: CASTLRAGGHGYTF; CDR3nt: TGTGCCAGCACCTTAAGGGCAGGGGGACATGGCTACACCTTC
abundance: .; v_gene: TRBV5-1; d_gene: .; j_gene: TRBJ1-5; CDR3aa: CASSLVAGQVNQPQHF; CDR3nt: TGCGCCAGCAGCTTGGTCGCGGGACAAGTCAATCAGCCCCAGCATTTT
abundance: .; v_gene: TRBV4-2; d_gene: .; j_gene: TRBJ1-2; CDR3aa: CASSQDEGNYGYTF; CDR3nt: TGTGCCAGCAGCCAAGACGAGGGGAACTATGGCTACACCTTC
abundance: .; v_gene: TRBV6-6; d_gene: .; j_gene: TRBJ2-1; CDR3aa: CASSYSRGNEQFF; CDR3nt: TGTGCCAGCAGTTACTCGAGAGGGAATGAGCAGTTCTTC
abundance: .; v_gene: TRBV19; d_gene: .; j_gene: TRBJ1-2; CDR3aa: CASSIAGYGGGYTF; CDR3nt: TGTGCCAGTAGTATAGCGGGGTACGGCGGTGGCTACACCTTC
abundance: once; v_gene: TRBV6-1; d_gene: TRBD2; j_gene: TRBJ2-6; CDR3aa: CASSGAGALLSGANVLTF; CDR3nt: TGTGCCAGCAGTGGAGCGGGAGCCTTACTCTCTGGGGCCAACGTCCTGACTTTC
abundance: .; v_gene: TRBV5-1; d_gene: TRBD1; j_gene: TRBJ2-6; CDR3aa: CASSSGQGVRSGANVLTF; CDR3nt: TGCGCCAGCAGCTCGGGACAGGGGGTTAGGTCTGGGGCCAACGTCCTGACTTTC
abundance: .; v_gene: TRBV7-2; d_gene: .; j_gene: TRBJ2-7; CDR3aa: CASSLGLLYEQYF; CDR3nt: TGTGCCAGCAGCCTGGGACTCCTCTACGAGCAGTACTTC
abundance: medium-sized; v_gene: TRBV2; d_gene: .; j_gene: TRBJ1-5; CDR3aa: CASSDSADDQPQHF; CDR3nt: TGTGCCAGCAGTGACTCGGCCGACGATCAGCCCCAGCATTTT
abundance: .; v_gene: TRBV11-3; d_gene: TRBD1; j_gene: TRBJ1-2; CDR3aa: CASSFGQGNYGYTF; CDR3nt: TGTGCCAGCAGCTTCGGACAGGGGAACTATGGCTACACCTTC
abundance: few; v_gene: TRBV28; d_gene: TRBD1; j_gene: TRBJ2-7; CDR3aa: CASSLGTGVAYEQYF; CDR3nt: TGTGCCAGCAGTTTAGGGACAGGGGTGGCCTACGAGCAGTACTTC
abundance: .; v_gene: TRBV6-5; d_gene: .; j_gene: TRBJ1-2; CDR3aa: CASRREGNYGYTF; CDR3nt: TGTGCCAGCAGGCGGGAGGGTAACTATGGCTACACCTTC
abundance: .; v_gene: TRBV25-1; d_gene: .; j_gene: TRBJ2-5; CDR3aa: CASSRRSGETQYF; CDR3nt: TGTGCCAGCAGTCGACGGTCAGGCGAGACCCAGTACTTC
abundance: .; v_gene: TRBV10-3; d_gene: .; j_gene: TRBJ2-7; CDR3aa: CAISEDRNSYEQYF; CDR3nt: TGTGCCATCAGTGAGGATAGAAACAGTTACGAGCAGTACTTC